This record covers a single T cell receptor (beta chain). Its antigen is unidentified. The naive CD8 fraction comprised CD45RO-negative cells positively selected for CCR7 and excluded terminally differentiated effector memory CD45RA+ cells. All donors were Caucasian adults living in Nashville, Tennessee. The data belong to a study of shared clonotypes between healthy human individuals. Whole-study results and caveats: Generation probabilities of non-shared clonotypes were lower (relative to those shared by all four donors).

At the deep level, the assay was run. Per sorted-subset replicate PCR, input was approximately 0.2 ug DNA, representing tens of thousands of T cell genomes. The protocol was immunoSEQ multiplex PCR, while the TCRdb copy is restricted to in-frame clones and leaves out a portion. The data show about 2 million clones, about 95% seen once. Looked up from germline, CDR1 is LGHNA and CDR2 is YSLEER. The CDR3 runs 15 residues. The V gene lost 0 bases and the J gene lost 5 bases, with 14 bases spanning the gap. The source of this sequence is a young man in good health. The chain recombines TRBV4-3 with TRBJ2-7; D is perhaps TRBD1 (6 bases). Input material: naive CD8+ T cells sorted from blood. The CDR3 here is CASSQDLGRGNEQYF. The CDR3 DNA follows: TGCGCCAGCAGCCAAGACCTTGGCAGGGGCAACGAGCAGTACTTC.